The next 6 T cell receptor beta chains were all read from a single sample in a study of OX40 agonist ivuxolimab in advanced cancers. Libraries were prepared by immunoSEQ multiplex PCR; TCRdb keeps only in-frame clonotypes and omits some of them. The sample carries 60,000 or so clones, approximately 89% recorded once. This specimen was CD4+ or CD8+ T cells sorted from blood, taken in a trial of the OX40 agonist ivuxolimab. These receptors were obtained from an adult with an advanced solid tumor such as melanoma, head and neck, liver or kidney cancer.

The chain couples TRBV7-2 to TRBJ2-7; TRBD1 agrees at 8 bases. This CDR3 region has 15 residues. V lost 5 bases, J lost 2 bases, and 8 bases stayed unmatched. The germline V gene has CDR1 SGHTA and CDR2 FQGNSA. CDR3 residues: CASSLTGTGAYEQYF. The DNA for the CDR3 is TGTGCCAGCAGCCTGACCGGGACAGGAGCCTACGAGCAGTACTTC. The whole variable domain, filled in from reference TRBV7-2 and TRBJ2-7, reads GAGVSQSPSNKVTEKGKDVELRCDPISGHTALYWYRQSLGQGLEFLIYFQGNSAPDKSGLPSDRFSAERTGGSVSTLTIQRTQQEDSAVYLCASSLTGTGAYEQYFGPGTRLTVT.

CDR3 in amino acids: CASSFEDSNSPLHF. CDR3 nucleotides: TGTGCCAGCAGCTTCGAGGACAGTAATTCACCCCTCCACTTT. The chain recombines TRBV7-9 with TRBJ1-6, with D tentatively TRBD1 (6 bases). The CDR3 is made up of 14 amino acids. The germline V gene encodes CDR1 SEHNR and CDR2 FQNEAQ (reference sequence). Between the trimmed V and J ends, which lost 3 bases and 6 bases, there was a span of 9 bases.

CDR3 sequence (DNA): TGTGCCAGCAGCTTGGGCGACAGGGAAATTAACACCGGGGAGCTGTTTTTT. It codes for CASSLGDREINTGELFF. V usage is TRBV5-6 and J usage is TRBJ2-2; 7 nucleotides align to TRBD1. From germline, CDR1 is SGHDT and CDR2 YYEEEE. The CDR3 contains 17 residues. The V segment lost 0 bases and the J segment 2 bases; nucleotides outside the gene matches: 7.

The chain combines TRBV18 with TRBJ2-7; 10 bases are shared with TRBD2. Trimming took 3 bases from V and 2 from J; bases not matched to a gene: 16. CDR3 size: 19 residues. CDR1 is KGHSH and CDR2 is LQKENI in the germline V gene. The CDR3 protein is CASSPQTRFTSGDPYEQYF. The CDR3 DNA reads TGTGCCAGCTCACCTCAGACCCGTTTTACTAGCGGGGACCCCTACGAGCAGTACTTC.

The chain uses TRBV10-1 and TRBJ2-1, with 11 bases that match TRBD1. The CDR3 is 17 amino acids. V lost 7 bases and J lost 0; bases outside the gene matches: 8. Germline-derived CDR1 and CDR2 are WNHNN and SYGVQD (reference sequence). This CDR3 reads CASKDRGPSSSYNEQFF. In DNA, the CDR3 is TGCGCCAGCAAGGACAGGGGGCCGTCGAGCTCCTACAATGAGCAGTTCTTC.

This chain uses TRBV7-3 with TRBJ2-3, with a weak D call TRBD1 (5 bases). Germline CDR1 and CDR2: SGHTA and FQGTGA. V was pared by 5 bases and J by 3 bases, with 9 bases between. The CDR3 is made up of 13 amino acids. DNA for the CDR3: TGTGCCAGCAGCAGGCGACAGACAGATACGCAGTATTTT. Translating gives CASSRRQTDTQYF.